This TCR beta chain was found in a study of PD-L1 blockade in urothelial cancer. Study information: Per blood sample, T cells had a median of 141,255.

From germline, CDR1 is SGHRS and CDR2 YFSETQ. Trimming took off 3 bases at V and 0 bases at J, with 15 bases between the two ends. The CDR3 consists of 16 residues. Some clones are missing from TCRdb's copy, which holds only in-frame ones; the method was immunoSEQ multiplex PCR. This sample yields around 51,000 clones, of which roughly 86% are seen a single time; under 20% belongs to the top ten. Source: PBMCs, taken around atezolizumab (anti-PD-L1) treatment. This receptor was identified in a man aged 55-75 years with urothelial cancer. The chain couples TRBV5-1 to TRBJ1-2, with D possibly being TRBD1 (5 bases). CDR3 protein: CASSWGDRPSNYGYTF. DNA of the CDR3: TGCGCCAGCAGCTGGGGGGACCGTCCATCTAACTATGGCTACACCTTC.